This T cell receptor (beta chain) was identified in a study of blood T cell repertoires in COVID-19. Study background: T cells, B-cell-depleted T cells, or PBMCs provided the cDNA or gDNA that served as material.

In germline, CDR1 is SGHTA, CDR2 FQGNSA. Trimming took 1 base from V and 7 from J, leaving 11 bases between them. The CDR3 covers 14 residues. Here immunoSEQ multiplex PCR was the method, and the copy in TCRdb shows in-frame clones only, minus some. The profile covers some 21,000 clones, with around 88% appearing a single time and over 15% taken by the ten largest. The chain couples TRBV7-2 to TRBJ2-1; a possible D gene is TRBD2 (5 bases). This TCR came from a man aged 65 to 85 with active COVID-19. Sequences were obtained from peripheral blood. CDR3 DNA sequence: TGTGCCAGCAGCTTAGGCCCAGGACTGAATGAGCAGTTCTTC. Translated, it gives CASSLGPGLNEQFF.